This passage covers 6 T cell receptor beta chains from one sample sequenced in a study of CD8 T cells in ankylosing spondylitis. Study-wide points: Ankylosing spondylitis blood seemed to carry a telltale TCR beta motif made of several highly homologous variants.

These receptors' targets are unknown. TCRdb re-called the 5' RACE reads with MiXCR, one entry per CDR3 protein. The sample holds roughly 700,000 distinct CDR3 sequences, 15% to 20% seen once. Sequencing was done on a sample of blood, either unsorted or a sorted T cell fraction (not recorded which). Receptor source: a male donor with ankylosing spondylitis.

This clonotype has just a few counts. The rearrangement joins TRBV7-8 to TRBJ1-2; 7 bases line up with TRBD1. The germline gives CDR1 SGHVS, CDR2 FQNEAQ. The length of the CDR3 is 15 residues. Trimming cost V 7 bases and J 4 bases; bases outside gene matches: 12. CDR3 DNA sequence: TGTGCCAGCACCAAAAGGGAAGGGGGCGGCTATGGCTACACCTTC. It codes for CASTKREGGGYGYTF.

The chain joins TRBV19 to TRBJ2-1, with D perhaps TRBD2 (5 bases). Trimming removed 0 bases from V and 6 bases from J, with 18 bases in between. Germline V CDR1 and CDR2: LNHDA, SQIVND (reference sequence). The CDR3 loop spans 17 amino acids. The CDR3 sequence is CASSIDLRTFSFNEQFF. CDR3 coding DNA: TGTGCCAGTAGTATAGATCTGAGGACTTTTTCATTCAATGAGCAGTTCTTC. Together with reference TRBV19 and TRBJ2-1, the CDR3 gives the full variable domain: DGGITQSPKYLFRKEGQNVTLSCEQNLNHDAMYWYRQDPGQGLRLIYYSQIVNDFQKGDIAEGYSVSREKKESFPLTVTSAQKNPTAFYLCASSIDLRTFSFNEQFFGPGTRLTVL.

This clonotype was seen only a few times. J is TRBJ1-3 and V is TRBV10-3; a weak D match, TRBD1 (5 bases). Germline lookup yields CDR1 ENHRY and CDR2 SYGVKD. The CDR3 has 15 residues. Trimming pared 8 bases from V and 1 base from J, leaving 15 bases between. In DNA, the CDR3 is TGTGCCATCGGACTGGACAATCAATCTGGAAACACCATATATTTT. This encodes CAIGLDNQSGNTIYF.

This clonotype was observed a few times. The genes are TRBV6-5 and TRBJ2-3, with a possible D match to TRBD1 (6 bases). CDR1 is MNHEY, CDR2 SVGAGI, per germline. V shed 1 base and J shed 8 bases, with 16 bases lying between them. The CDR3 runs to 15 residues. The CDR3 DNA reads as TGTGCCAGCAGTTACTTTAGCCAGGGGCCAGGTACGCAGTATTTT. Protein product: CASSYFSQGPGTQYF.

The chain carries TRBV20-1 and TRBJ2-1, with a tentative D call TRBD2 (5 bases). With 6 bases removed from V and 7 bases from J, the gap between germline ends came to 19 bases. CDR1 is DFQATT, CDR2 SNEGSKA, per germline (reference sequence). The CDR3 runs 14 residues. CDR3 sequence reads: CSAPTAGRANEQFF. Written as DNA, the CDR3 is TGCAGTGCCCCAACTGCGGGTAGAGCTAATGAGCAGTTCTTC.

This clonotype was observed a few times. This sequence joins TRBV6-1 and TRBJ1-2; D remains unclear. The CDR3 has 14 amino acids. Germline V CDR1 and CDR2: MNHNS, SASEGT. Between the trimmed V and J ends, which lost 0 bases and 8 bases, there was a span of 13 bases. The CDR3: CASSEALRARGYTF. The CDR3, as DNA: TGTGCCAGCAGTGAAGCGCTGAGGGCGCGGGGCTACACCTTC.